The rows below give T cell receptor beta chains drawn from one sample of a study of T cell responses to AZD1222 COVID-19 vaccine. The assay was immunoSEQ multiplex PCR, and TCRdb's table has in-frame clones only and misses some. The table shows 100,000 to 150,000 clones, with 89% occurring only once. Here the sequenced sample was peripheral blood, taken on day 0 of AZD1222 vaccination. All receptors come from an adult in good health. Each CDR3 is given with its conserved first and last residue. A D gene is named only where the DNA matches it firmly. Clone size is not always given. Where it is, it says once, few, many or a class for expanded clones.

d_gene: .
abundance: .
j_gene: TRBJ1-6
v_gene: TRBV27
CDR3nt: TGTGCCAGCAGAAGAGAACAGCTAAATTCACCCCTCCACTTT
CDR3aa: CASRREQLNSPLHF

d_gene: .
abundance: .
j_gene: TRBJ2-7
v_gene: TRBV18
CDR3nt: TGTGCCAGCTCGCCCGGGACCAGGGACGAGCAGTACTTC
CDR3aa: CASSPGTRDEQYF

d_gene: .
abundance: .
j_gene: TRBJ1-2
v_gene: TRBV27
CDR3nt: TGTGCCAGCAGTTTAATGATGGGGGGGAATGGCTACACCTTC
CDR3aa: CASSLMMGGNGYTF

d_gene: .
abundance: few
j_gene: TRBJ1-2
v_gene: TRBV2
CDR3nt: TGTGCCAGCGGGACACACTATGGCTACACCTTC
CDR3aa: CASGTHYGYTF

d_gene: .
abundance: .
j_gene: TRBJ2-5
v_gene: TRBV29-1
CDR3nt: TGCAGCGTTGGGGGAGAGACCCAGTACTTC
CDR3aa: CSVGGETQYF

d_gene: .
abundance: few
j_gene: TRBJ1-2
v_gene: TRBV10-3
CDR3nt: TGTGCCATCAGTGCTACTTTGCCCGGGGGGTCCTATGGCTACACCTTC
CDR3aa: CAISATLPGGSYGYTF

d_gene: .
abundance: once
j_gene: TRBJ1-3
v_gene: TRBV27
CDR3nt: TGTGCCAGCAGTTGGGGGAACACCATATATTTT
CDR3aa: CASSWGNTIYF

d_gene: .
abundance: .
j_gene: TRBJ2-1
v_gene: TRBV5-1
CDR3nt: TGCGCCAGCAGCACCGGGACTTCCAATGAGCAGTTCTTC
CDR3aa: CASSTGTSNEQFF

d_gene: .
abundance: once
j_gene: TRBJ1-3
v_gene: TRBV5-5
CDR3nt: TGTGCCAGCAGCTTGGAGGGCTCGTCTGGAAACACCATATATTTT
CDR3aa: CASSLEGSSGNTIYF

d_gene: .
abundance: .
j_gene: TRBJ2-2
v_gene: TRBV2
CDR3nt: TGTGCCAGCAGTCGGGTAACATCGGCCGGGGAGCTGTTTTTT
CDR3aa: CASSRVTSAGELFF

d_gene: .
abundance: few
j_gene: TRBJ1-5
v_gene: TRBV7-6
CDR3nt: TGTGCCAGCAGCTCTACGGACGGTAGCAATCAGCCCCAGCATTTT
CDR3aa: CASSSTDGSNQPQHF

d_gene: .
abundance: .
j_gene: TRBJ1-1
v_gene: TRBV5-6
CDR3nt: TGTGCCAGCAGCACGCTGGGGGCGTCGAACACTGAAGCTTTCTTT
CDR3aa: CASSTLGASNTEAFF

d_gene: .
abundance: .
j_gene: TRBJ2-3
v_gene: TRBV27
CDR3nt: TGTGCCAGCGCAGGGATCGACACAGATACGCAGTATTTT
CDR3aa: CASAGIDTDTQYF

d_gene: TRBD2
abundance: .
j_gene: TRBJ2-7
v_gene: TRBV19
CDR3nt: TGTGCCACCCGGGGGGGGGCACGGGGAACCTACGAGCAGTACTTC
CDR3aa: CATRGGARGTYEQYF

d_gene: .
abundance: .
j_gene: TRBJ1-1
v_gene: TRBV7-8
CDR3nt: TGTGCCAGCAGCTTAGGTAATGAAGCTTTCTTT
CDR3aa: CASSLGNEAFF

d_gene: .
abundance: .
j_gene: TRBJ2-2
v_gene: TRBV6-4
CDR3nt: TGTGCCAGCAGTGAAGCTAGCCCCACCGGGGAGCTGTTTTTT
CDR3aa: CASSEASPTGELFF

d_gene: .
abundance: .
j_gene: TRBJ2-5
v_gene: TRBV5-5
CDR3nt: TGTGCCAGCAGCCTCCTCGCGGGGGCCCAAGAGACCCAGTACTTC
CDR3aa: CASSLLAGAQETQYF

d_gene: .
abundance: .
j_gene: TRBJ1-1
v_gene: TRBV6-1
CDR3nt: TGTGCCAGCAGTGAAATGGGTGGTTTCTACACTGAAGCTTTCTTT
CDR3aa: CASSEMGGFYTEAFF

d_gene: .
abundance: .
j_gene: TRBJ1-2
v_gene: TRBV7-2
CDR3nt: TGTGCCAGCAGCTTGGGGGGCGCGAACTATGGCTACACCTTC
CDR3aa: CASSLGGANYGYTF

d_gene: .
abundance: .
j_gene: TRBJ2-7
v_gene: TRBV19
CDR3nt: TGTGCCAGTAGTGCAGGGGACGGTGCTAGCTCCTACGAGCAGTACTTC
CDR3aa: CASSAGDGASSYEQYF

d_gene: .
abundance: few
j_gene: TRBJ1-2
v_gene: TRBV29-1
CDR3nt: TGCAGCGTTTACGGCCTTAAAACAGGGAAGAGCTATGGCTACACCTTC
CDR3aa: CSVYGLKTGKSYGYTF

d_gene: .
abundance: .
j_gene: TRBJ1-1
v_gene: TRBV28
CDR3nt: TGTGCCAGCAGTCAGGATATCACTGAAGCTTTCTTT
CDR3aa: CASSQDITEAFF

d_gene: TRBD1
abundance: .
j_gene: TRBJ1-4
v_gene: TRBV6-5
CDR3nt: TGTGCCAGCAGTAATGGACAGGGCTCGCGTGAAAAACTGTTTTTT
CDR3aa: CASSNGQGSREKLFF

d_gene: .
abundance: once
j_gene: TRBJ1-1
v_gene: TRBV19
CDR3nt: TGTGCCAGTAGTAGGCGGGGGGACACTGAAGCTTTCTTT
CDR3aa: CASSRRGDTEAFF

d_gene: .
abundance: .
j_gene: TRBJ2-5
v_gene: TRBV19
CDR3nt: TGTGCCAGTAGTATGGGGGAGACCCAGTACTTC
CDR3aa: CASSMGETQYF

d_gene: .
abundance: once
j_gene: TRBJ1-4
v_gene: TRBV12-3/TRBV12-4
CDR3nt: TGTGCCAGCAGTGAGGACAGTGGAAAACTGTTTTTT
CDR3aa: CASSEDSGKLFF

d_gene: .
abundance: .
j_gene: TRBJ1-1
v_gene: TRBV3-1/TRBV3-2
CDR3nt: TGTGCCAGCACTCAGAACACTGAAGCTTTCTTT
CDR3aa: CASTQNTEAFF

d_gene: TRBD1
abundance: once
j_gene: TRBJ2-7
v_gene: TRBV6-6
CDR3nt: TGTGCCAGCGGTACGACAGGGGGCGCATACGAGCAGTACTTC
CDR3aa: CASGTTGGAYEQYF

d_gene: .
abundance: .
j_gene: TRBJ2-3
v_gene: TRBV5-1
CDR3nt: TGCGCCAGCAGCTTGGGGACAGATAGCACAGATACGCAGTATTTT
CDR3aa: CASSLGTDSTDTQYF

d_gene: .
abundance: .
j_gene: TRBJ1-2
v_gene: TRBV29-1
CDR3nt: TGCAGCTATTCATTGGCTAACTATGGCTACACCTTC
CDR3aa: CSYSLANYGYTF

d_gene: .
abundance: .
j_gene: TRBJ2-3
v_gene: TRBV7-6
CDR3nt: TGTGCCAGCAGCTTATCGGGAGATACGCAGTATTTT
CDR3aa: CASSLSGDTQYF

d_gene: .
abundance: .
j_gene: TRBJ1-2
v_gene: TRBV20-1
CDR3nt: TGCAGTGCTAGTAAGGGTGGACAGCTCTTCTATGGCTACACCTTC
CDR3aa: CSASKGGQLFYGYTF

d_gene: .
abundance: .
j_gene: TRBJ1-5
v_gene: TRBV6-5
CDR3nt: TGTGCCAGCACCTTTGCAGAGGGCAATCAGCCCCAGCATTTT
CDR3aa: CASTFAEGNQPQHF

d_gene: TRBD1
abundance: .
j_gene: TRBJ1-2
v_gene: TRBV20-1
CDR3nt: TGCAGTGCGGAGACAGGGGATGGCTACACCTTC
CDR3aa: CSAETGDGYTF

d_gene: .
abundance: .
j_gene: TRBJ2-1
v_gene: TRBV11-2
CDR3nt: TGTGCCAGCAGCTTAGAAGGGGGGGCGAGGGATGAGCAGTTCTTC
CDR3aa: CASSLEGGARDEQFF

d_gene: .
abundance: .
j_gene: TRBJ1-5
v_gene: TRBV6-6
CDR3nt: TGTGCCAGCAGTCGGACTGGGGGGCCTGCTTCGAGCAATCAGCCCCAGCATTTT
CDR3aa: CASSRTGGPASSNQPQHF

d_gene: .
abundance: .
j_gene: TRBJ2-7
v_gene: TRBV11-2
CDR3nt: TGTGCCAGCAGCTTAGGAGGGACGCCCGAGCAGTACTTC
CDR3aa: CASSLGGTPEQYF

d_gene: .
abundance: .
j_gene: TRBJ2-7
v_gene: TRBV30
CDR3nt: TGTGCCTGGACTGATAGGTACGAGCAGTACTTC
CDR3aa: CAWTDRYEQYF

d_gene: .
abundance: .
j_gene: TRBJ2-1
v_gene: TRBV5-1
CDR3nt: TGCGCCAGCAGCTTTCCGGCCGCTGAGCAGTTCTTC
CDR3aa: CASSFPAAEQFF

d_gene: .
abundance: .
j_gene: TRBJ1-2
v_gene: TRBV9
CDR3nt: TGTGCCAGCAGCGCGGGGACGGATTTGGCCACAAACTATGGCTACACCTTC
CDR3aa: CASSAGTDLATNYGYTF

d_gene: .
abundance: .
j_gene: TRBJ2-1
v_gene: TRBV6-5
CDR3nt: TGTCTGGACTCGCCTAAAGGGAGCTCCTACAATGAGCAGTTCTTC
CDR3aa: CLDSPKGSSYNEQFF

d_gene: TRBD1
abundance: .
j_gene: TRBJ1-6
v_gene: TRBV5-4
CDR3nt: TGTGCCAGCAGCTCCACAGGGGCGAATAATTCACCCCTCCACTTT
CDR3aa: CASSSTGANNSPLHF

d_gene: .
abundance: many
j_gene: TRBJ1-5
v_gene: TRBV28
CDR3nt: TGTGCCAGCAGTCCCGGGACGGTACCCGTAAGGGACCCCCAGCATTTT
CDR3aa: CASSPGTVPVRDPQHF

d_gene: .
abundance: .
j_gene: TRBJ1-5
v_gene: TRBV27
CDR3nt: TGTGCCAGCAGTTCCCCCCATAGCAATCAGCCCCAGCATTTT
CDR3aa: CASSSPHSNQPQHF

d_gene: .
abundance: .
j_gene: TRBJ1-3
v_gene: TRBV5-1
CDR3nt: TGCGCCAGCAGCTTGGGAACGGTGGACTCTGGAAACACCATATATTTT
CDR3aa: CASSLGTVDSGNTIYF

d_gene: TRBD1
abundance: .
j_gene: TRBJ2-7
v_gene: TRBV29-1
CDR3nt: TGCAGCGTCCTTCCGGGACAGGGGCCCCACGAGCAGTACTTC
CDR3aa: CSVLPGQGPHEQYF

d_gene: .
abundance: few
j_gene: TRBJ1-5
v_gene: TRBV19
CDR3nt: TGTGCCAGTAGTATTCGCCTGGGGGCATATAGCAATCAGCCCCAGCATTTT
CDR3aa: CASSIRLGAYSNQPQHF

d_gene: .
abundance: .
j_gene: TRBJ2-2
v_gene: TRBV7-6
CDR3nt: TGTGCCAGCAGCCCTGATGCCCAACCGAACACCGGGGAGCTGTTTTTT
CDR3aa: CASSPDAQPNTGELFF

d_gene: .
abundance: .
j_gene: TRBJ2-1
v_gene: TRBV5-1
CDR3nt: TGCGCCAGCAGCTTGGCCTTGAGCTCCTACAATGAGCAGTTCTTC
CDR3aa: CASSLALSSYNEQFF

d_gene: TRBD1
abundance: .
j_gene: TRBJ2-7
v_gene: TRBV25-1
CDR3nt: TGTGCCAGCAGTGAGGAGTCAGAGACAGGGGGGGACGAGCAGTACTTC
CDR3aa: CASSEESETGGDEQYF

d_gene: .
abundance: .
j_gene: TRBJ2-7
v_gene: TRBV11-2
CDR3nt: TGTGCCAGCAGCGGTACCTACGAGCAGTACTTC
CDR3aa: CASSGTYEQYF

d_gene: .
abundance: .
j_gene: TRBJ2-3
v_gene: TRBV3-1/TRBV3-2
CDR3nt: TGTGCCAGCAGCCAACTTGGGAACACAGATACGCAGTATTTT
CDR3aa: CASSQLGNTDTQYF

d_gene: .
abundance: .
j_gene: TRBJ2-1
v_gene: TRBV14
CDR3nt: TGTGCCAGCAGCCAAGAATTTGGGAGCCAAGAGAGCACGCAGTTCTTC
CDR3aa: CASSQEFGSQESTQFF

d_gene: .
abundance: .
j_gene: TRBJ1-1
v_gene: TRBV7-3
CDR3nt: TGTGCCAGCAGCAAGGAAGCCTACACTGAAGCTTTCTTT
CDR3aa: CASSKEAYTEAFF